The 31 T cell receptor beta chains in this list originate from one sample, sequenced in a study of technical replicates of blood from a few donors. The data were produced by immunoSEQ multiplex PCR, yet TCRdb's version contains in-frame clones alone and is incomplete. The sample records 60,000 to 90,000 clones, more than 85% being singletons. Source material: T cells isolated from PBMCs. The origin of the receptors is a human donor in good health.

The chain employs TRBV25-1 and TRBJ2-5, with TRBD2 identical over 7 bases. This CDR3 spans 12 amino acids. Germline V gene sequence: CDR1 MGHDK, CDR2 SYGVNS. The junction had 2 bases not matched to a gene; V was cut back by 8 bases and J by 2 bases. In DNA form, the CDR3 reads TGTGCCAGCGGGGACTATCAAGAGACCCAGTACTTC. This gives the protein CASGDYQETQYF.

CDR3: CASSFYAYNEQFF. The DNA for the CDR3 is TGTGCCAGCAGTTTTTACGCGTACAATGAGCAGTTCTTC. The chain employs TRBV28 and TRBJ2-1; D gene unclear. The CDR3 totals 13 residues. The V gene lost 3 bases and the J gene lost 4 bases, with 7 bases spanning the gap. Germline loops: CDR1 MDHEN, CDR2 SYDVKM.

The chain carries TRBV7-9 and TRBJ2-3; perhaps TRBD2 as D (6 bases). V gave up 4 bases and J gave up 6 bases, with 14 bases separating them. This CDR3 contains 14 residues. Germline V gene sequence: CDR1 SEHNR, CDR2 FQNEAQ (reference sequence). CDR3 region: CASSSPWSGDTQYF. In DNA, the CDR3 is TGTGCCAGCAGCTCTCCGTGGAGCGGGGATACGCAGTATTTT.

V is TRBV7-9 and J is TRBJ2-7, with 16 bases lining up with TRBD2. The trim removed 3 bases at V and 3 bases at J, leaving 8 bases unmatched. This CDR3 is 18 amino acids long. CDR1 and CDR2 from the germline V gene are SEHNR and FQNEAQ (reference sequence). The CDR3 reads CASSLGLAGGLTDYEQYF. The CDR3 DNA reads TGTGCCAGCAGCTTGGGACTAGCGGGAGGGCTAACCGACTACGAGCAGTACTTC.

This clone was seen only a few times. The V gene is TRBV25-1, the J gene TRBJ1-1, with TRBD1 identical over 12 bases. CDR1 MGHDK and CDR2 SYGVNS come from the germline V gene. This CDR3 is built from 16 residues. Germline trimming cut 6 bases from V and 4 bases from J; bases unmatched to any gene: 9. The chain's CDR3 is CASRGQGASFFTEAFF. In nucleotides, the CDR3 is TGTGCCAGCAGGGGACAGGGGGCGAGTTTCTTCACTGAAGCTTTCTTT. Drawing the rest from reference TRBV25-1 and TRBJ1-1, the complete variable domain is EADIYQTPRYLVIGTGKKITLECSQTMGHDKMYWYQQDPGMELHLIHYSYGVNSTEKGDLSSESTVSRIRTEHFPLTLESARPSHTSQYLCASRGQGASFFTEAFFGQGTRLTVV.

This chain uses TRBV7-9 with TRBJ2-1, with 7 bases lining up with TRBD2. Germline V gene lookup returns CDR1 SEHNR and CDR2 FQNEAQ (reference sequence). Trimming at V came to 5 bases and at J to 9 bases, leaving 10 bases not matched to a gene. The CDR3 is made up of 14 amino acids. This chain's CDR3 is CASSAPGLRSEQFF. In DNA, the CDR3 is TGTGCCAGCAGCGCGCCGGGACTAAGGTCTGAGCAGTTCTTC.

This chain connects TRBV28 to TRBJ2-3; TRBD2 agrees at 9 bases. After removal of 2 bases from V and 6 bases from J, the junction contained 6 bases not matched to a gene. CDR1 is MDHEN, CDR2 SYDVKM, per germline. CDR3 length: 15 residues. CDR3 region: CASSLVASGMDTQYF. CDR3 sequence (DNA): TGTGCCAGCAGTTTAGTGGCTAGCGGGATGGATACGCAGTATTTT.

The V gene is TRBV10-2, the J gene TRBJ1-2; 7 bases are shared with TRBD1. The CDR3 runs to 13 residues. J was trimmed by 8 bases and V by 6 bases; bases with no gene match: 9. The germline V gene encodes CDR1 WSHSY and CDR2 SAAADI. CDR3 in amino acids: CASRQGTEGGYTF. CDR3 DNA sequence: TGCGCCAGCAGACAAGGGACAGAAGGAGGCTACACCTTC.

Worth noting for this clone: The junction does not match germline at one end; this may be a read error. In DNA form, the CDR3 reads TGTGCCACCAGTGGCAATAGGGGTTACGAGCAGTACTTC. Translation gives CATSGNRGYEQYF. The chain couples TRBV27 to TRBJ2-7, with a possible D match to TRBD1 (5 bases). CDR3 length: 13 residues. CDR1 MNHEY and CDR2 SMNVEV come from the germline V gene (reference sequence).

The chain links TRBV28 to TRBJ2-7; 7 bases are shared with TRBD2. CDR3 length: 15 residues. Germline lookup yields CDR1 MDHEN and CDR2 SYDVKM. Trimming removed 4 bases from V and 7 bases from J; junction bases left unmatched: 13. This CDR3 is CASSSPRGLGREQYF. DNA for the CDR3: TGTGCCAGCAGTTCGCCGAGGGGCCTCGGGAGGGAGCAGTACTTC.

V is TRBV28 and J is TRBJ1-4; a weak D match, TRBD1 (6 bases). The CDR3 extends over 18 amino acids. Trimming left V 2 bases short and J 5 bases short, with 21 bases between. Germline V CDR1 and CDR2: MDHEN, SYDVKM. CDR3 sequence: CASSLVLGGQVLNEKLFF. DNA for the CDR3: TGTGCCAGCAGTTTAGTTCTTGGGGGACAAGTACTCAATGAAAAACTGTTTTTT. The whole variable domain, filled in from reference TRBV28 and TRBJ1-4, reads DVKVTQSSRYLVKRTGEKVFLECVQDMDHENMFWYRQDPGLGLRLIYFSYDVKMKEKGDIPEGYSVSREKKERFSLILESASTNQTSMYLCASSLVLGGQVLNEKLFFGSGTQLSVL.

The chain has TRBV6-1 and TRBJ2-5, with 8 nucleotides matching TRBD1. The CDR3 contains 17 residues. Germline trimming cut 3 bases from V and 4 bases from J; bases unmatched to any gene: 13. In germline, CDR1 is MNHNS, CDR2 SASEGT. The CDR3, as DNA: TGTGCCAGCAGTGATGTGGGGCGCAGGGGGCTGTTAGAGACCCAGTACTTC. As protein: CASSDVGRRGLLETQYF.

The chain has TRBV5-4 and TRBJ2-1; tentative D call: TRBD2 (5 bases). The V gene lost 0 bases and the J gene lost 0 bases, with 10 bases spanning the gap. The CDR3 length is 16 residues. CDR1 is SGHNT and CDR2 is YYREEE in the germline V gene (reference sequence). The CDR3 DNA reads as TGTGCCAGCAGCTTGGGGGGAGCTAGCTCCTACAATGAGCAGTTCTTC. Translated: CASSLGGASSYNEQFF.

A single count supports this clone. The J gene is TRBJ2-7, the V gene TRBV6-5; the D is unclear. Germline V gene sequence: CDR1 MNHEY, CDR2 SVGAGI. The CDR3 extends over 11 amino acids. Trimming removed 6 bases from V and 8 bases from J, with 11 bases in between. CDR3 sequence: CASSPGYKQYF. CDR3 DNA sequence: TGTGCCAGCAGCCCAGGATACAAGCAGTACTTC.

The chain joins TRBV5-4 to TRBJ2-7; TRBD2 agrees at 8 bases. The germline CDR1 and CDR2 sequences are SGHNT and YYREEE (reference sequence). The CDR3 covers 14 residues. The J segment lost 3 bases and the V segment lost 0 bases, leaving 2 bases of the junction unmatched. CDR3 bases: TGTGCCAGCAGCTTGGGAACTAGCGGCTACGAGCAGTACTTC. It translates to CASSLGTSGYEQYF. The whole variable domain, remainder taken from reference TRBV5-4 and TRBJ2-7, is ETGVTQSPTHLIKTRGQQVTLRCSSQSGHNTVSWYQQALGQGPQFIFQYYREEENGRGNFPPRFSGLQFPNYSSELNVNALELDDSALYLCASSLGTSGYEQYFGPGTRLTVT.

This chain connects TRBV4-3 to TRBJ2-3, with D perhaps matching TRBD2 (5 bases). Germline V CDR1 and CDR2: LGHNA, YSLEER. The CDR3 has 17 residues. V was cut by 1 base and J by 3 bases, with 17 bases left in between. CDR3 residues: CASSQGVEALVTDTQYF. CDR3 sequence (DNA): TGCGCCAGCAGCCAAGGTGTGGAGGCCCTCGTGACAGATACGCAGTATTTT.

The chain employs TRBV30 and TRBJ2-5, with 10 bases lining up with TRBD1. Per the germline V gene, CDR1 is GTSNPN and CDR2 is SVGIG (reference sequence). V shed 8 bases, J shed 5 bases, and the junction held 11 bases outside the gene matches. The CDR3 sequence is 14 residues long. CDR3 nucleotides: TGTGCCACGGACTTGACAGGGGGCTACGAGACCCAGTACTTC. Translated: CATDLTGGYETQYF.

V gene TRBV5-4 combines with J gene TRBJ2-1, with 11 bases matching TRBD1. This CDR3 has 17 residues. Germline CDR1 and CDR2: SGHNT and YYREEE (reference sequence). The trim removed 0 bases at V and 8 bases at J, leaving 10 bases unmatched. The CDR3 is CASSLDFPGQGADEQFF. DNA for the CDR3: TGTGCCAGCAGCTTGGACTTCCCCGGACAGGGGGCCGATGAGCAGTTCTTC.

This chain joins TRBV7-8 and TRBJ2-7, with D uncertain. Germline loops: CDR1 SGHVS, CDR2 FQNEAQ. This CDR3 contains 14 residues. Trimming pared 5 bases from V and 2 bases from J, leaving 13 bases between. The CDR3 loop reads CASSLGPPPYEQYF. The CDR3 coding sequence is TGTGCCAGCAGCCTAGGGCCACCTCCCTACGAGCAGTACTTC.

This clone came up once. The V gene is TRBV7-9, the J gene TRBJ1-2; 7 positions match TRBD1. V shed 5 bases, J shed 0 bases, and the junction held 6 bases outside the gene matches. CDR1 and CDR2 (germline): SEHNR, FQNEAQ (reference sequence). CDR3 length: 15 amino acids. The CDR3 sequence: CASSIYRGANYGYTF. The CDR3 DNA reads TGTGCCAGCAGCATATACAGGGGAGCTAACTATGGCTACACCTTC.

The V and J genes are TRBV29-1 and TRBJ2-7, with D possibly matching TRBD2 (5 bases). The CDR3 contains 13 residues. V was trimmed by 7 bases and J by 4 bases, leaving 17 bases between them. From germline, CDR1 is SQVTM and CDR2 ANQGSEA. The CDR3, as DNA: TGCAGCGCGGAGGTTCGAAGTTCTTACGAGCAGTACTTC. It specifies CSAEVRSSYEQYF.

The gene calls are TRBV30 and TRBJ1-4; the match to TRBD1 covers 8 bases. The CDR3 extends over 13 amino acids. V shed 8 bases and J 3 bases; nucleotides not matched to a gene: 5. Germline V lookup: CDR1 GTSNPN, CDR2 SVGIG (reference sequence). The CDR3 sequence is CAADRDANEKLFF. Here the CDR3 DNA reads TGTGCCGCGGACAGGGATGCTAATGAAAAACTGTTTTTT.

The V and J genes are TRBV4-3 and TRBJ2-7; D remains unclear. Germline-derived CDR1 and CDR2 are LGHNA and YSLEER. The CDR3 spans 13 residues. V lost 4 bases, J lost 3 bases, and 10 bases lay in between. The CDR3 here is CASSREQLYEQYF. The CDR3 DNA is TGCGCCAGCAGCCGAGAACAGCTCTACGAGCAGTACTTC.

The chain joins TRBV7-6 to TRBJ1-3, with TRBD1 as a possible D gene (5 bases). The V and J ends lost 5 bases and 6 bases respectively, with 20 bases between them. The germline CDR1 and CDR2 sequences are SGHVS and FNYEAQ. The CDR3 has 16 residues. This chain's CDR3 is CASSLAAKGAENTIYF. CDR3 nucleotides: TGTGCCAGCAGCCTGGCTGCCAAAGGGGCTGAAAACACCATATATTTT.

The V call is TRBV7-2, the J call TRBJ2-7; D perhaps matches TRBD1 (6 bases). Germline CDR1 reads SGHTA; CDR2 reads FQGNSA. V lost 5 bases to trimming and J lost 6 bases, with 14 bases between them. There are 13 residues in the CDR3. CDR3 nucleotides: TGTGCCAGCAGCCGGGACACCGCTCGCGAGCAGTACTTC. This gives the protein CASSRDTAREQYF.

CDR3: CATSRDRDRGDQSGNTIYF. CDR3 DNA sequence: TGTGCCACCAGCAGAGATCGGGACAGGGGGGATCAATCTGGAAACACCATATATTTT. This chain uses TRBV15 with TRBJ1-3; 11 bases line up with TRBD1. Germline V CDR1 and CDR2: LNHNV, YYDKDF (reference sequence). The CDR3 is 19 residues long. V was pared by 0 bases and J by 1 base, with 8 bases of the junction left unmatched.

This clone was seen just once. The genes are TRBV27 and TRBJ2-7; D is unclear. Germline V lookup: CDR1 MNHEY, CDR2 SMNVEV (reference sequence). The CDR3 is 15 amino acids. V was pared by 6 bases and J by 0 bases, with 15 bases between. DNA of the CDR3: TGTGCCAGCAGCCTCTGGAGTTCGTCCTCCTACGAGCAGTACTTC. This sequence encodes CASSLWSSSSYEQYF.

The gene calls are TRBV5-8 and TRBJ1-3, with a possible D match to TRBD1 (5 bases). Per germline, CDR1 SGHTS and CDR2 YDEGEE. The CDR3 has 14 amino acids. V dropped 4 bases and J dropped 9 bases, with 17 bases sitting between them. CDR3 nucleotide sequence: TGTGCCAGCAGCGGGCAGGGCCTCGCCAGCACCATATATTTT. Residues: CASSGQGLASTIYF.

The genes are TRBV20-1 and TRBJ1-2; TRBD1 matches 7 bases. After removal of 5 bases from V and 7 bases from J, the junction contained 4 bases not matched to a gene. Germline CDR1 DFQATT, CDR2 SNEGSKA (reference sequence). This CDR3 has 11 residues. This chain's CDR3 is CSAPQGGGYTF. Written as DNA, the CDR3 is TGCAGTGCTCCCCAGGGGGGTGGCTACACCTTC.

J is TRBJ2-2 and V is TRBV6-6; D might be TRBD1 (6 bases). Germline assignment: CDR1 MNHNY and CDR2 SVGAGI (reference sequence). There are 15 residues in the CDR3. Between the trimmed V and J ends, which lost 2 bases and 1 base, there was a span of 8 bases. The CDR3 here is CASSYKTGNTGELFF. The CDR3, as DNA: TGTGCCAGCAGTTACAAGACAGGGAACACCGGGGAGCTGTTTTTT.

The chain couples TRBV5-1 to TRBJ1-2, with D unresolved. The V end was cut by 7 bases, the J end by 2 bases, with 15 bases between. The CDR3 spans 14 residues. Germline loops: CDR1 SGHRS, CDR2 YFSETQ. The CDR3 loop reads CASRELSGNYGYTF. CDR3 in DNA: TGCGCCAGCCGCGAATTAAGCGGGAACTATGGCTACACCTTC.